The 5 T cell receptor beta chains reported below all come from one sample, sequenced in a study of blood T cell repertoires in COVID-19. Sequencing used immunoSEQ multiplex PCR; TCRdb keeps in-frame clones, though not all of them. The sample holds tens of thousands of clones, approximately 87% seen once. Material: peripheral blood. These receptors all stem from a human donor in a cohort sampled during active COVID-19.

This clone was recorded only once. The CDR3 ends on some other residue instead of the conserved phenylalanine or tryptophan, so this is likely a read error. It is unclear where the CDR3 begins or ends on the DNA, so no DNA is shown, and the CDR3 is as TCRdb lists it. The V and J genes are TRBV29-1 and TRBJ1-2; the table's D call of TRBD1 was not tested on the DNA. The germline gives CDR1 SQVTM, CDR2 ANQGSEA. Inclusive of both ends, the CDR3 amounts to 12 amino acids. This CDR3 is CSVEGTGGLIQV.

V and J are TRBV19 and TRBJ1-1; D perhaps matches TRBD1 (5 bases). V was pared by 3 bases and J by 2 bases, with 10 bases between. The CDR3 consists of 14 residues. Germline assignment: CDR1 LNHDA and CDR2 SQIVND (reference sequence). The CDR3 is CASSIFGGNTEAFF. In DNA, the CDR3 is TGTGCCAGTAGTATCTTCGGGGGAAACACTGAAGCTTTCTTT.

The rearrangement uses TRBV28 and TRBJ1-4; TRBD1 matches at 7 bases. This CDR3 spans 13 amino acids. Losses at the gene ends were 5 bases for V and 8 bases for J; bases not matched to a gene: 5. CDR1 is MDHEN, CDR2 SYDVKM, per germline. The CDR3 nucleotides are TGTGCCAGCAGTGACAGGGTTGGGGAAAAACTGTTTTTT. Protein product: CASSDRVGEKLFF. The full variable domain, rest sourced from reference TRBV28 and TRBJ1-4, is DVKVTQSSRYLVKRTGEKVFLECVQDMDHENMFWYRQDPGLGLRLIYFSYDVKMKEKGDIPEGYSVSREKKERFSLILESASTNQTSMYLCASSDRVGEKLFFGSGTQLSVL.

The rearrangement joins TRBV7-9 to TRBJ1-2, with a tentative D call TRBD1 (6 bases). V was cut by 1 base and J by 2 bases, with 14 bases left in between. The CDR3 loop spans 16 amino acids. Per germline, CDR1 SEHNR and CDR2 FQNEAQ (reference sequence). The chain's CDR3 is CASSLGSGVVNYGYTF. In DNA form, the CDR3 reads TGTGCCAGCAGCTTAGGCTCAGGGGTCGTAAACTATGGCTACACCTTC.

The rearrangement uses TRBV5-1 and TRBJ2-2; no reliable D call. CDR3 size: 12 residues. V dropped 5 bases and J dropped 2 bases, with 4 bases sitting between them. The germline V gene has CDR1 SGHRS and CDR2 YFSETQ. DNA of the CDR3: TGCGCCAGCAGTACTAACACCGGGGAGCTGTTTTTT. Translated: CASSTNTGELFF.